Each of the 10 T cell receptor beta chains below was sequenced from the same sample in a study of blood T cell repertoires in COVID-19 (dated by TCRdb to 2018 to 2020). To prepare the library, the immunoSEQ multiplex PCR assay was applied. Here the immuneACCESS table is served through TCRdb, limited to in-frame sequences with V and J called. Missing clones are a known gap in these copies; in checked studies unresolved V genes cover under half, and the rest lacks a known reason. The sample includes fewer than 80,000 clones, with 75% to 90% observed a single time. Clones ranked in the top ten supply just over 2.5% of the sample. Sequencing was carried out using peripheral blood. Source of these receptors: a human donor in a cohort sampled during active COVID-19.

The chain recombines TRBV7-9 with TRBJ2-3; weak D call: TRBD2 (5 bases). V lost 8 bases to trimming and J lost 1 base, with 10 bases between them. This CDR3 has 13 amino acids. Germline loops: CDR1 SEHNR, CDR2 FQNEAQ (reference sequence). The chain's CDR3 is CASLELGTDTQYF. The CDR3 DNA reads as TGTGCCAGCCTGGAACTAGGCACAGATACGCAGTATTTT.

This clone showed up just once. The J gene is TRBJ2-4, the V gene TRBV29-1; the match to TRBD2 covers 9 bases. V shed 4 bases and J 8 bases; nucleotides not matched to a gene: 3. The length of the CDR3 is 12 residues. Germline V CDR1 and CDR2: SQVTM, ANQGSEA. CDR3 in amino acids: CSVGLAGDIQYF. The DNA for the CDR3 is TGCAGCGTTGGGTTAGCGGGGGACATTCAGTACTTC.

V is TRBV2 and J is TRBJ1-4; D not certain. Germline V gene lookup returns CDR1 SNHLY and CDR2 FYNNEI. There are 14 residues in the CDR3. The ends were cut back, 6 bases at V and 0 bases at J, with 8 bases in the middle. This CDR3 is CASRTTATNEKLFF. The CDR3 coding sequence is TGTGCCAGCAGGACCACAGCAACTAATGAAAAACTGTTTTTT. Full variable domain (missing parts from reference TRBV2 and TRBJ1-4): EPEVTQTPSHQVTQMGQEVILRCVPISNHLYFYWYRQILGQKVEFLVSFYNNEISEKSEIFDDQFSVERPDGSNFTLKIRSTKLEDSAMYFCASRTTATNEKLFFGSGTQLSVL.

This clone was seen more than once but under ten times. The rearrangement links TRBV14 to TRBJ1-1, with a weak D call TRBD1 (6 bases). Germline loops: CDR1 SGHDN, CDR2 FVKESK. The CDR3 is 18 residues long. With 0 bases removed from V and 0 bases from J, the gap between germline ends came to 17 bases. The CDR3, as DNA: TGTGCCAGCAGCCAAGATATGGGGGGGCGCAGACTGAACACTGAAGCTTTCTTT. This encodes CASSQDMGGRRLNTEAFF.

The chain carries TRBV27 and TRBJ2-1; weak D call: TRBD2 (5 bases). Germline V gives CDR1 MNHEY, CDR2 SMNVEV (reference sequence). The CDR3 spans 18 residues. Trimming took off 2 bases at V and 5 bases at J, with 22 bases between the two ends. The CDR3 reads CASSLEPPLGVLHNEQFF. In nucleotides, the CDR3 is TGTGCCAGCAGTTTAGAGCCCCCATTGGGAGTGCTACACAATGAGCAGTTCTTC.

The chain recombines TRBV19 with TRBJ2-1; 9 bases map to TRBD2. J lost 1 base, V lost 0 bases, and 4 bases had no gene match. The CDR3 totals 17 residues. CDR1 is LNHDA, CDR2 SQIVND, per germline (reference sequence). The CDR3 protein is CASSIDRSGGSYNEQFF. In DNA form, the CDR3 reads TGTGCCAGTAGTATAGATCGCAGCGGGGGGTCCTACAATGAGCAGTTCTTC. Based on the CDR3 plus reference TRBV19 and TRBJ2-1, the full variable domain is DGGITQSPKYLFRKEGQNVTLSCEQNLNHDAMYWYRQDPGQGLRLIYYSQIVNDFQKGDIAEGYSVSREKKESFPLTVTSAQKNPTAFYLCASSIDRSGGSYNEQFFGPGTRLTVL.

This clone was counted between two and nine times. The chain has TRBV19 and TRBJ1-1; D might be TRBD1 (6 bases). The V end lost 7 bases, the J end lost 0 bases, and 12 bases lay between the germline ends. CDR3 length: 14 amino acids. CDR1 LNHDA and CDR2 SQIVND come from the germline V gene (reference sequence). DNA of the CDR3: TGTGCCAGTACCATGACAGGAGTGAACACTGAAGCTTTCTTT. This translates into CASTMTGVNTEAFF.

The genes are TRBV5-1 and TRBJ2-7, with D tentatively TRBD2 (7 bases). V was pared by 0 bases and J by 11 bases, with 15 bases between. The CDR3 runs 13 residues. Germline lookup yields CDR1 SGHRS and CDR2 YFSETQ. Here the CDR3 reads CASSLEGGAGEYF. DNA of the CDR3: TGCGCCAGCAGCTTGGAGGGAGGGGCAGGGGAGTACTTC.

J is TRBJ1-1 and V is TRBV28; 12 positions agree with TRBD1. CDR3 length: 16 amino acids. After removal of 3 bases from V and 5 bases from J, the junction contained 7 bases not matched to a gene. Germline V lookup: CDR1 MDHEN, CDR2 SYDVKM. CDR3 coding DNA: TGTGCCAGCAGTTTCCCGGGACAGGGGGCGAAAACTGAAGCTTTCTTT. Protein product: CASSFPGQGAKTEAFF.

V and J are TRBV18 and TRBJ2-1, with D perhaps TRBD2 (5 bases). Trimming pared 8 bases from V and 7 bases from J, leaving 18 bases between. Germline CDR1 and CDR2: KGHSH and LQKENI. The CDR3 is 14 residues long. The CDR3 nucleotides are TGTGCCAGCGCTATACTAGAACGCAAGAATGAGCAGTTCTTC. Its protein product is CASAILERKNEQFF.